These 21 T cell receptor beta chains were all obtained from the same sample, sequenced in a study of beta chain features in type 1 diabetes. Expressed TCRB transcripts were sequenced after all isolated RNA was converted to cDNA. Generated by immunoSEQ multiplex PCR, the TCRdb table keeps only in-frame clones and is missing some. The table shows 500,000 to 700,000 clones, with roughly a sixth occurring only once. The sample taken for sequencing was naive CD4+ T cells from blood. Receptors were obtained from a man between 18 and 35 years old in good health.

This clone was counted only a few times. The chain carries TRBV29-1 and TRBJ2-5; D unresolved. The V end was cut by 4 bases, the J end by 0 bases, with 15 bases between. The CDR3 runs 15 residues. Germline-derived CDR1 and CDR2 are SQVTM and ANQGSEA. The CDR3 sequence: CSVVQNPNYQETQYF. CDR3 nucleotide sequence: TGCAGCGTTGTCCAGAATCCCAACTACCAAGAGACCCAGTACTTC.

The genes are TRBV2 and TRBJ2-3; possible D gene TRBD1, 5 bases. This CDR3 has 13 residues. Trimming stripped 8 bases from V and 2 bases from J, with 11 bases between. Germline CDR1 and CDR2: SNHLY and FYNNEI. CDR3 DNA: TGTGCCAGCGGCAGGGTTATCACAGATACGCAGTATTTT. It codes for CASGRVITDTQYF. Full variable domain (outside the CDR3, taken from reference TRBV2 and TRBJ2-3): EPEVTQTPSHQVTQMGQEVILRCVPISNHLYFYWYRQILGQKVEFLVSFYNNEISEKSEIFDDQFSVERPDGSNFTLKIRSTKLEDSAMYFCASGRVITDTQYFGPGTRLTVL.

This clone was observed a few times. The rearrangement joins TRBV7-2 to TRBJ2-6, with 8 nucleotides matching TRBD1. The CDR3 has 16 amino acids. The germline CDR1 and CDR2 sequences are SGHTA and FQGNSA. Trimming removed 5 bases from V and 2 bases from J; junction bases left unmatched: 5. CDR3: CASSLQGAPGANVLTF. In nucleotides, the CDR3 is TGTGCCAGCAGCCTGCAGGGGGCGCCTGGGGCCAACGTCCTGACTTTC.

This chain uses TRBV14 with TRBJ2-7, with TRBD1 identical over 7 bases. This CDR3 region has 15 residues. In germline, CDR1 is SGHDN, CDR2 FVKESK. V dropped 4 bases and J dropped 5; count of bases not matched to a gene: 11. This chain's CDR3 is CASSPRDSYFHEQYF. The CDR3 DNA follows: TGTGCCAGCAGCCCCCGGGACAGCTACTTTCACGAGCAGTACTTC.

This clone was counted only a few times. This chain uses TRBV7-9 with TRBJ1-5; D perhaps matches TRBD1 (5 bases). The CDR3 loop spans 15 amino acids. CDR1 and CDR2 (germline): SEHNR, FQNEAQ (reference sequence). Trimming took 8 bases from V and 0 from J, leaving 14 bases between them. CDR3 sequence reads: CASQLGEISNQPQHF. The DNA of the CDR3 is TGTGCCAGCCAACTGGGGGAGATTAGCAATCAGCCCCAGCATTTT.

This clone was seen more than once but under ten times. This rearrangement joins TRBV7-6 to TRBJ2-3; 9 bases fit TRBD2. Looked up from germline, CDR1 is SGHVS and CDR2 is FNYEAQ. V lost 5 bases and J lost 0; bases outside the gene matches: 12. The CDR3 length is 18 residues. The CDR3 coding sequence is TGTGCCAGCAGCCTAGGGCTAGCGGGGAGTTCTAGCACAGATACGCAGTATTTT. It encodes CASSLGLAGSSSTDTQYF.

The rearrangement joins TRBV9 to TRBJ2-1, with D maybe TRBD1 (5 bases). In germline, CDR1 is SGDLS, CDR2 YYNGEE. The CDR3 totals 15 residues. V was pared by 0 bases and J by 2 bases, with 9 bases between. The CDR3 DNA reads as TGTGCCAGCAGCGTAGAGGGGAACACCTACAATGAGCAGTTCTTC. Its protein is CASSVEGNTYNEQFF.

The chain couples TRBV6-5 to TRBJ1-1; maybe TRBD1 (5 bases). The CDR3 loop spans 14 amino acids. Deletions cut 6 bases from V and 4 bases from J, with 15 bases between. From germline, CDR1 is MNHEY and CDR2 SVGAGI. The CDR3 reads CASRRTTLTTEAFF. DNA of the CDR3: TGTGCCAGCAGGAGGACAACGTTAACCACTGAAGCTTTCTTT.

This clone was seen a few times. The chain has TRBV19 and TRBJ1-1; 7 bases are shared with TRBD1. V lost 5 bases, J lost 0 bases, and 6 bases stayed unmatched. Looked up from germline, CDR1 is LNHDA and CDR2 is SQIVND (reference sequence). This CDR3 spans 15 amino acids. The CDR3 reads CASSSSGTVNTEAFF. CDR3 in DNA: TGTGCCAGTAGTTCCTCCGGGACAGTGAACACTGAAGCTTTCTTT.

This clone turned up a few times. This chain uses TRBV9 with TRBJ2-2; 10 bases agree with TRBD2. Germline CDR1 is SGDLS and CDR2 is YYNGEE. The CDR3 consists of 17 residues. Trimming removed 0 bases from V and 6 bases from J; junction bases left unmatched: 8. CDR3 bases: TGTGCCAGCAGCGTAGAAGGCTGGACTAGCGGATCCGGGGAGCTGTTTTTT. This codes for CASSVEGWTSGSGELFF.

This clone was seen a handful of times. The chain is built from TRBV28 and TRBJ2-4; possibly TRBD1 for D (6 bases). The CDR3 contains 15 residues. V dropped 3 bases and J dropped 7 bases, with 16 bases sitting between them. The germline V gene has CDR1 MDHEN and CDR2 SYDVKM. This CDR3 is CASSFSGQDRNIQYF. In DNA form, the CDR3 reads TGTGCCAGCAGTTTCTCGGGGCAAGACAGGAACATTCAGTACTTC.

The chain's CDR3 is CASSLTQGIEAFF. CDR3 sequence (DNA): TGTGCCAGCAGCTTAACGCAGGGGATTGAAGCTTTCTTT. The rearrangement uses TRBV7-3 and TRBJ1-1, with a weak D call TRBD1 (6 bases). The germline V and J ends were trimmed by 0 bases and 7 bases, with 9 bases remaining between them. The CDR3 totals 13 residues. Germline V gene lookup returns CDR1 SGHTA and CDR2 FQGTGA.

This clone was detected only a few times. The V gene is TRBV5-6, the J gene TRBJ1-2; 8 bases map to TRBD1. The CDR3 totals 16 residues. V lost 0 bases, J lost 5 bases, and 9 bases stayed unmatched. Germline CDR1 and CDR2: SGHDT and YYEEEE. The CDR3 DNA reads TGTGCCAGCAGCTTGGGCGGGCAGGGGGCGTTATATGGCTACACCTTC. This encodes CASSLGGQGALYGYTF.

This clone was observed a few times. The chain joins TRBV7-2 to TRBJ2-1; D is possibly TRBD2 (6 bases). Germline lookup yields CDR1 SGHTA and CDR2 FQGNSA. The CDR3 consists of 15 residues. Between the trimmed V and J ends, which lost 3 bases and 1 base, there was a span of 10 bases. Written as DNA, the CDR3 is TGTGCCAGCAGCTTCGGGGGTAGGTCCTACAATGAGCAGTTCTTC. Translation gives CASSFGGRSYNEQFF.

This rearrangement joins TRBV4-1 to TRBJ1-5; 8 bases fit TRBD1. Germline V gene data show CDR1 as MGHRA and CDR2 as YSYEKL. V was clipped by 3 bases and J by 7 bases; unmatched bases: 14. The CDR3 contains 17 residues. In nucleotides, the CDR3 is TGCGCCAGCAGCCAGATTGCGGTTGTGGACAGGGACCAGCCCCAGCATTTT. The encoded protein is CASSQIAVVDRDQPQHF.

A few counts support this clone. The chain recombines TRBV2 with TRBJ2-1; D possibly corresponds to TRBD1 (6 bases). Trimming removed 5 bases from V and 15 bases from J, with 20 bases in between. Per the germline V gene, CDR1 is SNHLY and CDR2 is FYNNEI. The CDR3 totals 13 residues. The CDR3 loop reads CASSYEQVGALFF. CDR3 nucleotide sequence: TGTGCCAGCAGTTACGAACAGGTGGGGGCCCTGTTCTTC.

V is TRBV27 and J is TRBJ2-7; D gene unclear. Trimming stripped 8 bases from V and 0 bases from J, with 17 bases between. Germline loops: CDR1 MNHEY, CDR2 SMNVEV (reference sequence). This CDR3 spans 15 amino acids. The CDR3 reads CASGKTRPSSYEQYF. The CDR3 DNA sequence: TGTGCCAGCGGAAAAACAAGACCCAGCTCCTACGAGCAGTACTTC.

J is TRBJ1-1 and V is TRBV6-5, with D uncertain. This CDR3 comprises 13 residues. Trimming stripped 6 bases from V and 0 bases from J, with 8 bases between. Germline loops: CDR1 MNHEY, CDR2 SVGAGI. The CDR3 here is CASSPRLNTEAFF. The DNA of the CDR3 is TGTGCCAGCAGCCCACGGTTGAACACTGAAGCTTTCTTT.

As regards this clone: At one of its ends the junction is not consistent with the germline gene, which may arise from a read error. This chain joins TRBV7-7 and TRBJ2-2; D is possibly TRBD1 (5 bases). Germline CDR1 and CDR2: SSHAT and FNYEAQ (reference sequence). The CDR3 extends over 16 amino acids. In nucleotides, the CDR3 is TGTGCTAGCAGCCCCAGGGTCTCCCGGATGACCGGGGAGCTGTTTTTT. It yields the protein CASSPRVSRMTGELFF.

This clone appeared a few times. V gene TRBV7-2 combines with J gene TRBJ1-5, with TRBD1 matching 11 bases. V gave up 1 base and J gave up 2 bases; unmatched junction bases: 7. The CDR3 extends over 18 amino acids. In germline, CDR1 is SGHTA, CDR2 FQGNSA. This CDR3 reads CASSLVLDRGLRNQPQHF. CDR3 sequence (DNA): TGTGCCAGCAGCTTAGTCTTGGACAGGGGGCTTCGCAATCAGCCCCAGCATTTT. The full variable domain, its missing parts supplied by reference TRBV7-2 and TRBJ1-5, is GAGVSQSPSNKVTEKGKDVELRCDPISGHTALYWYRQSLGQGLEFLIYFQGNSAPDKSGLPSDRFSAERTGGSVSTLTIQRTQQEDSAVYLCASSLVLDRGLRNQPQHFGDGTRLSIL.

This clone was seen more than once but under ten times. The chain is built from TRBV15 and TRBJ1-5; D is ambiguous. V was shortened by 0 bases and J by 0 bases, with 9 bases between the two germline ends. The CDR3 length is 16 residues. CDR1 LNHNV and CDR2 YYDKDF come from the germline V gene (reference sequence). The CDR3 DNA reads as TGTGCCACCAGCAGAGATAAACAAAATAGCAATCAGCCCCAGCATTTT. Translation gives CATSRDKQNSNQPQHF.